Listed below are T cell receptor beta chains from one sample, sequenced in a study of T cells in localized non-small cell lung cancer. Some clones are missing from TCRdb's copy, which holds only in-frame ones; the method was immunoSEQ multiplex PCR. The sample lists around 91,000 clones, roughly 87% occurring once. Sequenced here: peripheral blood, sampled before any cancer treatment. These receptors all stem from a man between 40 and 70 years old with stage I squamous cell lung carcinoma. CDR3s include the opening cysteine and the closing phenylalanine or tryptophan. Each record gives: V gene, J gene, clone size, D gene, CDR3 protein, CDR3 DNA. D genes are given only for firm matches. The size field is filled for only some rows; it gives once, few, many or a size class.

TRBV5-4	TRBJ1-2	-	-	CASSSRTAVRENTF	TGTGCCAGCAGCTCAAGGACAGCCGTGCGTGAAAACACCTTC
TRBV4-1	TRBJ2-2	-	-	CASSQAPRAGELFF	TGCGCCAGCAGCCAAGCCCCCCGCGCCGGGGAGCTGTTTTTT
TRBV4-3	TRBJ1-1	-	TRBD1	CASSQNPARGRAFF	TGCGCCAGCAGCCAAAATCCGGCAAGGGGGCGGGCTTTCTTT
TRBV7-9	TRBJ2-6	-	TRBD1	CASSLLRDSYSGANVLTF	TGTGCCAGCAGCTTACTCCGGGACAGTTACTCTGGGGCCAACGTCCTGACTTTC
TRBV7-8	TRBJ2-1	-	TRBD2	CASSLDGGAYNEQFF	TGTGCCAGCAGCTTAGACGGGGGGGCTTACAATGAGCAGTTCTTC
TRBV7-2	TRBJ1-2	-	-	CASSPGQYGYTF	TGTGCCAGCAGCCCCGGGCAATATGGCTACACCTTC
TRBV25-1	TRBJ1-1	-	-	CASTPDWGGTTEAFF	TGTGCCAGCACCCCGGACTGGGGCGGGACCACTGAAGCTTTCTTT
TRBV7-3	TRBJ1-6	-	-	CASSSKAGTSPLHF	TGTGCCAGCAGCTCAAAGGCCGGGACTTCACCCCTCCACTTT
TRBV7-9	TRBJ2-5	-	-	CASSSAGFNGETQYF	TGTGCCAGCAGCAGCGCGGGGTTCAATGGGGAGACCCAGTACTTC
TRBV4-1	TRBJ1-2	-	-	CASSQETENYGYTF	TGCGCCAGCAGCCAAGAAACCGAGAACTATGGCTACACCTTC
TRBV28	TRBJ1-5	-	-	CASSLGVGRPQHF	TGTGCCAGCAGTTTAGGGGTTGGTCGGCCCCAGCATTTT
TRBV7-2	TRBJ1-6	-	-	CASSLAAGGGSPLHF	TGTGCCAGCAGCTTAGCAGCCGGGGGCGGGTCACCCCTCCACTTT
TRBV6-5	TRBJ2-1	-	-	CASRPGTYNEQFF	TGTGCCAGCAGACCAGGGACATACAATGAGCAGTTCTTC
TRBV18	TRBJ1-1	few	-	CASSPPVGTLNTEAFF	TGTGCCAGCTCACCACCAGTCGGGACACTGAACACTGAAGCTTTCTTT
TRBV9	TRBJ1-2	few	-	CASSVFRTGAYGYTF	TGTGCCAGCAGCGTATTCAGAACAGGTGCATATGGCTACACCTTC
TRBV11-2	TRBJ2-7	once	-	CASSLVAGQTYEQYF	TGTGCCAGCAGCTTAGTGGCGGGACAGACCTACGAGCAGTACTTC
TRBV28	TRBJ1-2	-	-	CASSTPGTGYTF	TGTGCCAGCAGTACACCAGGGACTGGCTACACCTTC
TRBV5-1	TRBJ2-5	-	TRBD1	CASSIGTEETQYF	TGCGCCAGTTCCATCGGGACAGAGGAGACCCAGTACTTC
TRBV6-1	TRBJ1-5	-	-	CASSDPSPINQPQHF	TGTGCCAGCAGTGATCCCTCCCCCATCAATCAGCCCCAGCATTTT
TRBV2	TRBJ2-5	-	-	CASSVEGGMAQYF	TGTGCCAGCAGTGTTGAAGGGGGGATGGCCCAGTACTTC
TRBV5-1	TRBJ2-3	-	TRBD1	CASRAGTGGGVTDTQYF	TGCGCCAGCAGGGCCGGGACAGGGGGCGGTGTCACAGATACGCAGTATTTT
TRBV19	TRBJ1-2	-	-	CASSFGGSNYGYTF	TGTGCCAGTAGTTTCGGGGGCTCTAACTATGGCTACACCTTC
TRBV4-3	TRBJ1-5	-	-	CASSQNRGNQPQHF	TGCGCCAGCAGCCAGAACAGGGGCAATCAGCCCCAGCATTTT
TRBV5-1	TRBJ1-6	once	TRBD1	CASSFGQGGNNSPLHF	TGCGCCAGCAGCTTTGGACAGGGAGGCAATAATTCACCCCTCCACTTT
TRBV6-1	TRBJ1-1	once	TRBD1	CASREGTGNTEAFF	TGTGCCAGCAGGGAGGGGACAGGGAACACTGAAGCTTTCTTT
TRBV2	TRBJ2-1	once	-	CASRGGGMVAYNEQFF	TGTGCCAGCAGGGGCGGCGGGATGGTCGCCTACAATGAGCAGTTCTTC
TRBV5-5	TRBJ2-4	-	-	CASSPGPGEGKNIQYF	TGTGCCAGCAGCCCGGGACCGGGGGAAGGCAAAAACATTCAGTACTTC
TRBV28	TRBJ1-4	-	-	CASREAGTVNEKLFF	TGTGCCAGCAGAGAGGCAGGGACTGTTAATGAAAAACTGTTTTTT
TRBV5-1	TRBJ1-1	-	-	CASSATAGPRGNTEAFF	TGCGCCAGCAGCGCTACCGCCGGGCCCAGAGGGAACACTGAAGCTTTCTTT
TRBV5-8	TRBJ1-2	-	-	CASRWAINYGYTF	TGTGCCAGCAGGTGGGCGATAAACTATGGCTACACCTTC
TRBV7-9	TRBJ1-1	-	-	CASSEQQGAEAFF	TGTGCCAGCAGCGAACAACAGGGCGCTGAAGCTTTCTTT
TRBV7-9	TRBJ1-1	-	-	CASSLRSENTEAFF	TGTGCCAGCAGCTTAAGGTCGGAAAACACTGAAGCTTTCTTT
TRBV4-3	TRBJ1-6	few	-	CASSQDRVISPLHF	TGCGCCAGCAGCCAAGACAGGGTGATATCACCCCTCCACTTT
TRBV13	TRBJ1-1	-	-	CASSFSENTEAFF	TGTGCCAGCAGCTTTTCTGAGAACACTGAAGCTTTCTTT
TRBV7-2	TRBJ1-2	-	TRBD1	CASSFSAGTGGGYTF	TGTGCCAGCAGCTTCTCCGCGGGGACAGGGGGAGGCTACACCTTC
TRBV7-2	TRBJ1-4	-	-	CASSSLRLGKLFF	TGTGCCAGCAGCTCCCTCCGGTTAGGAAAACTGTTTTTT
TRBV7-9	TRBJ2-2	-	-	CASSLRGETGELFF	TGTGCCAGCAGCTTACGTGGGGAAACCGGGGAGCTGTTTTTT
TRBV5-1	TRBJ2-3	-	-	CASSPSTDTQYF	TGCGCCAGCAGCCCGAGCACAGATACGCAGTATTTT
TRBV6-5	TRBJ2-3	-	-	CASSLSGARRADTQYF	TGTGCCAGCAGTTTATCGGGGGCCCGAAGGGCAGATACGCAGTATTTT
TRBV5-8	TRBJ1-5	-	-	CASSSKGVSDQHF	TGTGCCAGCAGCTCAAAGGGAGTCTCGGACCAGCATTTT